The rows below give T cell receptor beta chains drawn from one sample of a study of cytomegalovirus exposure and HLA in healthy donors. Sequencing used immunoSEQ multiplex PCR; TCRdb keeps in-frame clones, though not all of them. Among 200,000 to 250,000 clones, over 60% were seen once, and the ten largest hold under 2%. The sample comprised PBMCs. These receptors were obtained from a man aged 18 to 29 in good health and CMV-seronegative. The CDR3 runs from the conserved cysteine through the conserved F or W. The D gene is left open where the match is weak. A row's size may be missing; if present it is once, few, many or a size class.

TRBJ2-7,TRBV6-6,.,.,TGTGCCAGCAGTTACTCACCGACTAGTTCCTACGAGCAGTACTTC,CASSYSPTSSYEQYF
TRBJ2-3,TRBV6-5,.,TRBD1,TGTGCCAGCAGTTACTCCGGGACAGGCTTAACAGATACGCAGTATTTT,CASSYSGTGLTDTQYF
TRBJ2-6,TRBV7-8,.,TRBD1,TGTGCCAGCAGCCTGACAACAGGGGTGAGCTCTGGGGCCAACGTCCTGACTTTC,CASSLTTGVSSGANVLTF
TRBJ2-7,TRBV30,.,TRBD1,TGTGCCTGGGACAGGGGGGGCTACGAGCAGTACTTC,CAWDRGGYEQYF
TRBJ2-3,TRBV7-2,.,TRBD2,TGTGCCAGCAGCTTTAGGCCTAGCGGAGCAGATACGCAGTATTTT,CASSFRPSGADTQYF
TRBJ1-1,TRBV19,.,.,TGTGCCAGTAGTATGGGGAACAGGGCTAACACTGAAGCTTTCTTT,CASSMGNRANTEAFF
TRBJ2-5,TRBV14,.,TRBD2,TGTGCCAGCGCGCGACTAGCGGGATGGGAGACCCAGTACTTC,CASARLAGWETQYF
TRBJ2-7,TRBV7-9,.,.,TGTGCCAGCAGCATCCGGGTGAACGAGCAGTACTTC,CASSIRVNEQYF
TRBJ2-2,TRBV7-9,.,.,TGTGCCAGCAACGATGGCTCAGGGTTATTAACCGGGGAGCTGTTTTTT,CASNDGSGLLTGELFF
TRBJ2-5,TRBV6-5,.,TRBD1,TGTGCCAGCAGTTCCTACCGGGACAGACAAGAGACCCAGTACTTC,CASSSYRDRQETQYF
TRBJ1-2,TRBV18,.,.,TGTGCCAGCTCACCACCGCCGGACACTATGTTCGGCTACACCTTC,CASSPPPDTMFGYTF
TRBJ2-7,TRBV25-1,few,.,TGTGCCAGTATACAGGACAACTCCTACGAGCAGTACTTC,CASIQDNSYEQYF
TRBJ2-2,TRBV9,.,TRBD2,TGTGCCAGCAGCGCTTCGGGACTAGCGGGGGGAGGGACCGGGGAGCTGTTTTTT,CASSASGLAGGGTGELFF
TRBJ1-1,TRBV11-1,.,TRBD1,TGTGCCAGCAGCTTCCAGGACAGGGATAACACTGAAGCTTTCTTT,CASSFQDRDNTEAFF
TRBJ2-7,TRBV6-5,.,TRBD1,TGTGCCAGCAGTTACGTCAGGGGGCTCTACGAGCAGTACTTC,CASSYVRGLYEQYF
TRBJ2-5,TRBV11-1,.,TRBD1,TGTGCCAGCAGCGTGGGACAGGGGGCTGTGGAGACCCAGTACTTC,CASSVGQGAVETQYF
TRBJ2-3,TRBV29-1,.,.,TGCAGCGTTGAAGGCGGGAAGGGCACAGATACGCAGTATTTT,CSVEGGKGTDTQYF
TRBJ2-2,TRBV28,.,TRBD2,TGTGCCAGCAGTTTAGGGAGCCTAGCGGGAGATCTTGCCGGGGAGCTGTTTTTT,CASSLGSLAGDLAGELFF
TRBJ2-6,TRBV7-3,.,.,TGTGCCAGCAGCTTATTCGGCAGGGGAGGGTCTGGGGCCAACGTCCTGACTTTC,CASSLFGRGGSGANVLTF
TRBJ2-7,TRBV4-3,once,TRBD1,TGCGCCAGCAGCCAGGGGACAGGGGATAACGAGCAGTACTTC,CASSQGTGDNEQYF
TRBJ2-1,TRBV30,.,.,TGTGCCTGGAGTGGGGGGCGCGGCGGATTTTCCTACAATGAGCAGTTCTTC,CAWSGGRGGFSYNEQFF
TRBJ2-7,TRBV28,.,.,TGTGCCAGCAGGTTGACAGACCCTACCTACGAGCAGTACTTC,CASRLTDPTYEQYF
TRBJ2-7,TRBV5-1,once,TRBD1,TGCGCCAGCAGCTTCCGAACTAGGACAGGGGGCGAGCACGAGCAGTACTTC,CASSFRTRTGGEHEQYF
TRBJ2-2,TRBV7-2,.,TRBD2,TGTGCCAGCAGCTTAGGCGGGGGGGCCCTCGGGGAGCTGTTTTTT,CASSLGGGALGELFF
TRBJ1-4,TRBV30,.,TRBD1,TGTGCCTGGAGTCTAAGTTTCAGGGGGAGCGATGAAAAACTGTTTTTT,CAWSLSFRGSDEKLFF